One TCR beta chain is described in this entry. What it recognizes is unknown. This may come from a read error, since a much larger clone is one base off. This entry comes from a study of immune heterogeneity within non-small cell lung tumors. General study points: T-cell receptor beta clonotypes at high frequency differed largely between individual patients.

Bulk tumor gDNA, 550 to 600 ng per sample, served as the TCR template. Primary tumors were biopsied several times each, far apart, intraoperatively. Those enrolled were patients newly diagnosed with untreated non-small cell lung cancer and undergoing curative surgery. The authors amplified TCR beta CDR3 by multiplex PCR with 32 V and 13 J primers. TCRdb ran MiXCR on the multiplex PCR reads and lists one entry per CDR3 protein. The repertoire holds over 5,500 distinct CDR3 sequences, with 22% as singletons. The V gene's germline CDR1 is SGHRS and CDR2 YFSETQ. The CDR3 is 15 amino acids. Sample: lung tumor tissue. The chain uses TRBV5-1 and TRBJ1-6; D possibly corresponds to TRBD1 (6 bases). This receptor was identified in a man aged 60 to 69 with non-small cell lung cancer. CDR3 protein: CASSLGEQGSSTLHF. CDR3 coding DNA: TGCGCCAGCAGCTTGGGAGAACAGGGTTCTTCAACCCTCCACTTT. The full variable domain, in which reference TRBV5-1 and TRBJ1-6 provide the parts outside the CDR3, is KAGVTQTPRYLIKTRGQQVTLSCSPISGHRSVSWYQQTPGQGLQFLFEYFSETQRNKGNFPGRFSGRQFSNSRSEMNVSTLELGDSALYLCASSLGEQGSSTLHFGNGTRLTVT.